One sample yielded the 18 T cell receptor beta chains listed below, sequenced in a study of T cells in Graves' hyperthyroidism and ophthalmopathy. RNA transcripts gave rise to amplified TCR beta CDR3 regions. The TCR CDR3 was amplified in a first-round RT-PCR using the HTBI primer set. MiXCR was run by TCRdb on the multiplex PCR reads, yielding one entry per CDR3 protein. In the table there are 500,000 to 600,000 distinct CDR3 sequences, 46% of which are singletons. The specimen sequenced was peripheral blood or thyroid tissue (not recorded which). The receptors come from a woman younger than 35 with Graves' hyperthyroidism.

This clonotype has at least ten counts. The rearrangement links TRBV3-1 to TRBJ2-2; D is ambiguous. Germline values: CDR1 LGHDT, CDR2 YNNKEL (reference sequence). This CDR3 contains 12 residues. V shed 1 base and J shed 8 bases, with 5 bases lying between them. In DNA form, the CDR3 reads TGTGCCAGCAGCCAAGGAAAGGGGGAGCTGTTTTTT. The encoded protein is CASSQGKGELFF.

This clonotype was seen a few times. The chain employs TRBV3-1 and TRBJ2-5; unclear D gene. Germline values: CDR1 LGHDT, CDR2 YNNKEL (reference sequence). The CDR3 extends over 14 amino acids. Deletions cut 4 bases from V and 1 base from J, with 10 bases between. In nucleotides, the CDR3 is TGTGCCAGCAGCCCCCTGGAGTCCCAAGAGACCCAGTACTTC. It codes for CASSPLESQETQYF.

The V call is TRBV29-1, the J call TRBJ1-1, with D hard to call. In germline, CDR1 is SQVTM, CDR2 ANQGSEA. Trimming pared 2 bases from V and 3 bases from J, leaving 13 bases between. The CDR3 length is 14 residues. In nucleotides, the CDR3 is TGCAGCGTTGAAATTTCGGAATTGGACACTGAAGCTTTCTTT. Translated, it gives CSVEISELDTEAFF.

This clonotype appeared a few times. This chain joins TRBV7-8 and TRBJ2-3; 9 nucleotides line up with TRBD2. The junction had 8 bases not matched to a gene; V was cut back by 6 bases and J by 4 bases. There are 15 residues in the CDR3. In germline, CDR1 is SGHVS, CDR2 FQNEAQ. The CDR3 region is CASSLDSGGADTQYF. The CDR3 nucleotides are TGTGCCAGCAGTCTAGATAGCGGGGGAGCAGATACGCAGTATTTT. Supplemented by reference TRBV7-8 and TRBJ2-3, the full variable domain reads GAGVSQSPRYKVAKRGQDVALRCDPISGHVSLFWYQQALGQGPEFLTYFQNEAQLDKSGLPSDRFFAERPEGSVSTLKIQRTQQEDSAVYLCASSLDSGGADTQYFGPGTRLTVL.

This clonotype was picked up many times. The chain uses TRBV12-3 or TRBV12-4 and TRBJ2-2, with 7 nucleotides matching TRBD2. The CDR3 is 14 residues long. The ends lost 9 bases at V and 5 bases at J; junction bases unmatched: 9. The CDR3 sequence: CASLRDYTTGELFF. The CDR3 DNA follows: TGTGCCAGTCTTCGGGACTATACTACCGGGGAGCTGTTTTTT.

In its sample, this clonotype was seen many times. The gene calls are TRBV12-5 and TRBJ1-2; D is undetermined. Germline CDR1 is LGHNT and CDR2 is FRNRAP. V dropped 6 bases and J dropped 5 bases, with 7 bases sitting between them. The CDR3 has 11 residues. The chain's CDR3 is CASGRRYGYTF. The CDR3 DNA sequence: TGTGCTAGTGGCCGGCGTTATGGCTACACCTTC.

The chain combines TRBV7-2 with TRBJ1-4; unclear D gene. The CDR3 extends over 15 amino acids. In germline, CDR1 is SGHTA, CDR2 FQGNSA. V lost 4 bases, J lost 10 bases, and 19 bases lay in between. Here the CDR3 reads CASSSRVRRPGKLFF. The CDR3 coding sequence is TGTGCCAGCAGCTCAAGGGTCAGGCGGCCTGGAAAACTGTTTTTT.

CDR3 DNA: TGTGCCAGCAGTTTGCCTAGCGGGAGGCGGGAGCAGTACTTC. Its translation: CASSLPSGRREQYF. V gene TRBV12-3 or TRBV12-4 combines with J gene TRBJ2-7; TRBD2 matches at 11 bases. This CDR3 has 14 residues. After removal of 3 bases from V and 7 bases from J, the junction contained 5 bases not matched to a gene.

This clonotype has at least ten counts. The chain joins TRBV29-1 to TRBJ1-1; D is unclear. This CDR3 is built from 10 residues. Per the germline V gene, CDR1 is SQVTM and CDR2 is ANQGSEA. The germline V and J ends were trimmed by 3 bases and 7 bases, with 6 bases remaining between them. The CDR3 region has the DNA TGCAGCGTTGAGCAGCTTGAAGCTTTCTTT. Its protein is CSVEQLEAFF.

This clonotype was found many times. The chain employs TRBV11-3 and TRBJ2-7, with D uncertain. The CDR3 is 14 amino acids. Germline CDR1 is SGHNT and CDR2 is YENEEA. Trimming removed 3 bases at V and 0 bases at J, with 9 bases between. The CDR3 reads CASSLGMSSYEQYF. CDR3 nucleotides: TGTGCCAGCAGCTTGGGCATGAGCTCCTACGAGCAGTACTTC.

The CDR3 sequence: CATSANRGETQYF. The CDR3, as DNA: TGTGCCACCAGTGCAAATCGGGGTGAGACCCAGTACTTC. The V and J genes are TRBV24-1 and TRBJ2-5; the D gene is possibly TRBD2 (5 bases). The V and J ends lost 5 bases and 5 bases respectively, with 11 bases between them. The CDR3 spans 13 residues. CDR1 KGHDR and CDR2 SFDVKD come from the germline V gene.

This clonotype was counted many times. The J gene is TRBJ1-2, the V gene TRBV7-9; no firm D call. Deletions cut 10 bases from V and 2 bases from J, with 11 bases between. Germline assignment: CDR1 SEHNR and CDR2 FQNEAQ (reference sequence). The CDR3 has 12 residues. CDR3 DNA sequence: TGTGCCACGAATCCGCAAAACTATGGCTACACCTTC. Protein: CATNPQNYGYTF.

Note on this clonotype: This may be a read error: a much more frequent sequence differs by one nucleotide. The rearrangement links TRBV6-5 to TRBJ1-2, with no clear D. Germline V gene data show CDR1 as MNHEY and CDR2 as SVGAGI. There are 12 residues in the CDR3. The V gene lost 7 bases and the J gene lost 6 bases, with 12 bases spanning the gap. CDR3 nucleotide sequence: TGTGCCAGCACCCCCCCGGCTGATGGCTACACCTTC. It yields the protein CASTPPADGYTF.

The rearrangement uses TRBV7-2 and TRBJ1-1, with 7 positions matching TRBD1. V shed 5 bases and J 1 base; nucleotides not matched to a gene: 7. Germline loops: CDR1 SGHTA, CDR2 FQGNSA. This CDR3 is 15 amino acids long. The CDR3 DNA is TGTGCCAGCAGCCGCTCGGGACAGACGAACACTGAAGCTTTCTTT. Translating gives CASSRSGQTNTEAFF.

This chain connects TRBV29-1 to TRBJ2-7; D unresolved. The CDR3 is 13 residues long. The V end lost 3 bases, the J end lost 5 bases, and 14 bases lay between the germline ends. Germline V gene data show CDR1 as SQVTM and CDR2 as ANQGSEA. The CDR3 reads CSVDTPPVDEQYF. CDR3 in DNA: TGCAGCGTTGACACACCCCCGGTCGACGAGCAGTACTTC.

The chain has TRBV7-8 and TRBJ1-5; the D is unclear. This CDR3 comprises 15 residues. V lost 3 bases and J 11 bases, leaving 20 bases between the germline ends. The germline CDR1 and CDR2 sequences are SGHVS and FQNEAQ. In DNA, the CDR3 is TGTGCCAGCAGCTTGGTAGCGGGAGAACAAGAGACCCAGCATTTT. This encodes CASSLVAGEQETQHF.

This clonotype has a handful of counts. The genes are TRBV29-1 and TRBJ2-6; D ambiguous. The V gene lost 4 bases and the J gene lost 4 bases, with 17 bases spanning the gap. Germline CDR1 and CDR2: SQVTM and ANQGSEA. The CDR3 totals 16 residues. The chain's CDR3 is CSVVILSASGANVLTF. The CDR3 nucleotides read TGCAGCGTTGTAATTCTATCGGCCTCAGGGGCCAACGTCCTGACTTTC.

J is TRBJ1-2 and V is TRBV7-8, with unresolved D. The V and J ends lost 0 bases and 10 bases respectively, with 18 bases between them. From germline, CDR1 is SGHVS and CDR2 FQNEAQ. This CDR3 region has 15 residues. This chain's CDR3 is CASSLAPWGGSDYTF. The CDR3 coding sequence is TGTGCCAGCAGCTTAGCGCCTTGGGGAGGGAGTGACTACACCTTC.